A single sample gave rise to the 23 T cell receptor beta chains below, sequenced in a study of blood T cells in healthy people across ages. Primers used in a second PCR of about 7 to 12 cycles were a sample-barcoded 5' primer and a J-beta primer mix. MiXCR was run by TCRdb on the 5' RACE reads, yielding one entry per CDR3 protein. The sample holds some 900,000 distinct CDR3 sequences, roughly 52% seen once. Material for sequencing was blood. These receptors were taken from a man aged 25-40 years in good health.

Comment on this clonotype: A much bigger clone sits one base away, suggesting this may be a read error. The chain uses TRBV11-3 and TRBJ2-2; TRBD1 matches at 8 bases. The germline gives CDR1 SGHNT, CDR2 YENEEA. This CDR3 is built from 15 residues. The CDR3 sequence is CASSLYSGGTGKLFF. The CDR3, as DNA: TGTGCCAGCAGCTTGTACTCAGGGGGCACCGGGAAGCTGTTTTTT.

This clonotype was detected only a few times. The gene calls are TRBV11-2 and TRBJ2-1; 8 bases are shared with TRBD1. V shed 5 bases and J 5 bases; nucleotides not matched to a gene: 5. CDR3 size: 14 residues. Per the germline V gene, CDR1 is SGHAT and CDR2 is FQNNGV. CDR3 nucleotide sequence: TGTGCCAGCAGCCATGGACAGGGAAACAATGAGCAGTTCTTC. Protein sequence: CASSHGQGNNEQFF.

This clonotype appeared a few times. The V and J genes are TRBV29-1 and TRBJ1-3, with 7 bases that match TRBD1. The CDR3 contains 13 residues. Germline V gene data show CDR1 as SQVTM and CDR2 as ANQGSEA. Unmatched junction bases numbered 4, after V lost 7 bases and J lost 1 base. CDR3 protein: CSARTGSGNTIYF. The CDR3 DNA follows: TGCAGCGCCCGGACAGGTTCTGGAAACACCATATATTTT.

The chain carries TRBV7-9 and TRBJ2-1; 14 bases match TRBD2. Judging by the DNA end, TRBJ2-7 fits better; the J call may be wrong. This CDR3 region has 16 residues. Germline CDR1 reads SEHNR; CDR2 reads FQNEAQ (reference sequence). CDR3 coding DNA: TGTGCCAGCAGCTTAGCCGGGACTAGCGGGGGCAATGAGCAGTACTTC. Amino acid sequence: CASSLAGTSGGNEQYF.

The V gene is TRBV6-6, the J gene TRBJ1-6, with D possibly being TRBD1 (5 bases). The ends were cut back, 8 bases at V and 9 bases at J, with 20 bases in the middle. CDR1 and CDR2 from the germline V gene are MNHNY and SVGAGI (reference sequence). This CDR3 has 15 amino acids. CDR3 DNA sequence: TGTGCCAGCCACCCTTGGGGCGGGGACTCTTCACCCCTCCACTTT. Translated: CASHPWGGDSSPLHF.

The CDR3: CSVQGRGNQPQHF. The CDR3 DNA is TGCAGTGTTCAGGGACGAGGCAATCAGCCCCAGCATTTT. The chain combines TRBV20-1 with TRBJ1-5; TRBD1 is a possible D gene (5 bases). CDR3 length: 13 residues. Trimming took off 7 bases at V and 2 bases at J, with 12 bases between the two ends. Per germline, CDR1 DFQATT and CDR2 SNEGSKA (reference sequence).

CDR3 loop: CASSAGQGFGEQYF. CDR3 bases: TGTGCCAGCAGTGCGGGACAGGGTTTTGGGGAGCAGTACTTC. This chain joins TRBV6-6 and TRBJ2-4; 9 bases agree with TRBD1. Germline trimming cut 5 bases from V and 13 bases from J; bases unmatched to any gene: 12. This CDR3 has 14 residues. Germline lookup yields CDR1 MNHNY and CDR2 SVGAGI (reference sequence).

The genes are TRBV4-3 and TRBJ1-2; a possible D gene is TRBD1 (6 bases). Trimming shortened V by 4 bases and J by 1 base, and 13 bases separated the two germline ends. CDR1 is LGHNA, CDR2 YSLEER, per germline. This CDR3 comprises 15 residues. CDR3 nucleotide sequence: TGCGCCAGCAGCCGATCCGGACAGATTAACTATGGCTACACCTTC. Amino acids: CASSRSGQINYGYTF.

This clonotype came up many times. The chain employs TRBV20-1 and TRBJ2-5; tentative D call: TRBD1 (6 bases). V lost 6 bases and J 5 bases, leaving 16 bases between the germline ends. This CDR3 contains 13 residues. In germline, CDR1 is DFQATT, CDR2 SNEGSKA (reference sequence). The CDR3: CSAIQGLQETQYF. CDR3 sequence (DNA): TGCAGTGCCATACAGGGCCTCCAGGAGACCCAGTACTTC.

This clonotype was seen more than once but under ten times. The rearrangement links TRBV7-2 to TRBJ2-3, with 7 bases aligning to TRBD1. V dropped 9 bases and J dropped 5; count of bases not matched to a gene: 11. Germline V lookup: CDR1 SGHTA, CDR2 FQGNSA. The CDR3 loop spans 14 amino acids. CDR3 sequence: CASRQGQPRDTQYF. CDR3 in DNA: TGTGCCAGTCGACAGGGCCAACCCAGAGATACGCAGTATTTT.

A few counts support this clonotype. The chain uses TRBV5-1 and TRBJ2-2; 7 nucleotides agree with TRBD1. The length of the CDR3 is 17 residues. V lost 0 bases and J lost 2; bases outside the gene matches: 7. The germline CDR1 and CDR2 sequences are SGHRS and YFSETQ. Here the CDR3 reads CASSLAIQGLNTGELFF. CDR3 DNA: TGCGCCAGCAGCTTGGCCATACAGGGGCTAAACACCGGGGAGCTGTTTTTT. Full variable domain (rest looked up from reference TRBV5-1 and TRBJ2-2): KAGVTQTPRYLIKTRGQQVTLSCSPISGHRSVSWYQQTPGQGLQFLFEYFSETQRNKGNFPGRFSGRQFSNSRSEMNVSTLELGDSALYLCASSLAIQGLNTGELFFGEGSRLTVL.

This rearrangement joins TRBV11-3 to TRBJ2-3; tentatively, D is TRBD1 (7 bases). Deletions cut 4 bases from V and 0 bases from J, with 17 bases between. The CDR3 is made up of 17 amino acids. Germline V gene lookup returns CDR1 SGHNT and CDR2 YENEEA. The CDR3 DNA reads as TGTGCCAGCAGCTCAAGAGCAGGGGGGCTTAGCACAGATACGCAGTATTTT. Translated, it gives CASSSRAGGLSTDTQYF.

This clonotype was picked up many times. The chain employs TRBV4-3 and TRBJ1-6, with D uncertain. CDR1 is LGHNA and CDR2 is YSLEER in the germline V gene. CDR3 length equals 15 residues. Trimming shortened V by 1 base and J by 6 bases, and 10 bases separated the two germline ends. This CDR3 reads CASSQGTATNSPLHF. CDR3 in DNA: TGCGCCAGCAGCCAAGGAACAGCGACTAATTCACCCCTCCACTTT.

This clonotype occurred a few times. This chain links TRBV7-6 with TRBJ2-3; D not certain. The CDR3 runs to 16 residues. V lost 5 bases and J lost 1, with 16 bases in between. Germline V CDR1 and CDR2: SGHVS, FNYEAQ. DNA of the CDR3: TGTGCCAGCAGCCCTCACTCTTCAACTCGCACAGATACGCAGTATTTT. Its translation is CASSPHSSTRTDTQYF.

The chain carries TRBV9 and TRBJ1-4, with TRBD1 as a possible D gene (6 bases). This CDR3 region has 17 residues. Per the germline V gene, CDR1 is SGDLS and CDR2 is YYNGEE. Trimming cost V 1 base and J 3 bases, with 16 bases left between them. The CDR3 region is CASSVTGSLMANEKLFF. CDR3 nucleotides: TGTGCCAGCAGCGTAACAGGGTCCTTAATGGCTAATGAAAAACTGTTTTTT.

This CDR3 is CASTLFDRGGETQYF. For the CDR3, the DNA is TGTGCCAGCACCCTATTCGACAGGGGCGGCGAGACCCAGTACTTC. The rearrangement links TRBV28 to TRBJ2-7; 8 bases fit TRBD1. The J call may not be correct, given that the DNA end is closer to TRBJ2-5. The CDR3 has 15 amino acids. From germline, CDR1 is MDHEN and CDR2 SYDVKM.

This clonotype occurred a few times. The chain recombines TRBV12-3 or TRBV12-4 with TRBJ2-3, with unresolved D. The CDR3 runs 14 residues. V shed 5 bases and J shed 6 bases, with 15 bases lying between them. CDR3: CASSRPTMGDTQYF. The CDR3 DNA is TGTGCCAGCAGTCGCCCAACCATGGGGGATACGCAGTATTTT.

The V call is TRBV11-2, the J call TRBJ2-3, with D tentatively TRBD2 (5 bases). V gave up 4 bases and J gave up 6 bases, with 20 bases separating them. The CDR3 has 16 amino acids. CDR1 SGHAT and CDR2 FQNNGV come from the germline V gene. Written as DNA, the CDR3 is TGTGCCAGCAGCTCCCACCGGGAAATTGGGTATGATACGCAGTATTTT. Residues: CASSSHREIGYDTQYF.

The chain recombines TRBV3-1 with TRBJ2-5; 8 nucleotides align to TRBD1. The better agreement between TRBJ2-7 and the DNA end casts doubt on the J call. Germline-derived CDR1 and CDR2 are LGHDT and YNNKEL (reference sequence). The CDR3 has 16 amino acids. The CDR3 sequence is CASSQDQGTGLYEQYF. The CDR3 DNA reads as TGTGCCAGCAGCCAAGATCAGGGGACAGGACTCTACGAGCAGTACTTC.

The genes are TRBV4-1 and TRBJ2-3, with D perhaps TRBD2 (5 bases). Germline V gives CDR1 MGHRA, CDR2 YSYEKL. V lost 3 bases, J lost 6 bases, and 16 bases lay in between. CDR3 length: 15 amino acids. CDR3 in DNA: TGCGCCAGCAGCCAGATTGAACTAGGCGCCGATACGCAGTATTTT. This translates into CASSQIELGADTQYF.

The chain joins TRBV4-3 to TRBJ2-2; D may be TRBD2 (6 bases). The ends were cut back, 4 bases at V and 0 bases at J, with 12 bases in the middle. The germline CDR1 and CDR2 sequences are LGHNA and YSLEER. The CDR3 totals 16 residues. The CDR3 here is CASSPGGTANTGELFF. The CDR3 DNA reads TGCGCCAGCAGCCCTGGAGGGACCGCGAACACCGGGGAGCTGTTTTTT.

J is TRBJ1-5 and V is TRBV4-1, with D possibly TRBD1 on 5 matching bases. Germline loops: CDR1 MGHRA, CDR2 YSYEKL. The CDR3 runs 15 residues. Trimming left V 2 bases short and J 7 bases short, with 15 bases between. In nucleotides, the CDR3 is TGCGCCAGCAGCCAAACTTTCTTCAGGGACCAGCCCCAGCATTTT. Residues: CASSQTFFRDQPQHF.

This clonotype was detected a few times. The rearrangement links TRBV10-3 to TRBJ1-6; TRBD1 matches at 8 bases. This CDR3 region has 12 residues. With 8 bases clipped from V and 9 bases from J, the junction kept 3 bases outside the gene matches. Germline V gene sequence: CDR1 ENHRY, CDR2 SYGVKD. For the CDR3, the DNA is TGTGCCATCCAAGACAGGGGTTCACCCCTCCACTTT. It specifies CAIQDRGSPLHF.